This T cell receptor (beta chain) originates from a study of T cell responses to AZD1222 COVID-19 vaccine. TCRdb keeps only in-frame clones here, not all; method: immunoSEQ multiplex PCR. In the table there are over 100,000 clones, more than 70% of which are singletons. The CDR3 contains 15 residues. The junction had 5 bases not matched to a gene; V was cut back by 0 bases and J by 7 bases. In germline, CDR1 is MRHNA, CDR2 SNTAGT. This TCR was sampled from an adult who received the AZD1222 COVID-19 vaccine. J is TRBJ2-1 and V is TRBV6-4; 8 bases are a match to TRBD2. Specimen: peripheral blood, collected 28 days after the second AZD1222 dose. CDR3 loop: CASSDSTGGGNEQFF. The DNA for the CDR3 is TGTGCCAGCAGTGACTCGACGGGAGGGGGGAATGAGCAGTTCTTC.